Listed below are T cell receptor beta chains from one sample, sequenced in a study of CD4+ T cells in melanoma. TCRdb's table, derived via immunoSEQ multiplex PCR, lists solely in-frame clones and lacks some. Found here are 17,000 or so clones, roughly 85% of them singletons; the top ten hold approximately 5%. The sequenced sample consisted of cells from a culture (not recorded whether cultured in vitro). These receptors came from a human donor with melanoma. Each CDR3 is given with its conserved first and last residue. Fields, in order: clone size, D gene, V gene, CDR3 length, J gene, CDR3 protein, CDR3 DNA. D genes are given only for firm matches. Size is stated for part of the rows, as once, few or many counts, or as a class when the clone is expanded.

>.|.|TRBV7-3|14|TRBJ1-2
CASSLDPGPAGYTF
TGTGCCAGCAGCTTGGATCCGGGACCGGCTGGCTACACCTTC
>.|TRBD1|TRBV11-2|15|TRBJ1-4
CASSRYRGANEKLFF
TGTGCCAGCAGCCGCTACAGGGGTGCTAATGAAAAACTGTTTTTT
>once|.|TRBV7-9|13|TRBJ2-7
CASSLFEAYEQYF
TGTGCCAGCAGCCTCTTCGAAGCTTACGAGCAGTACTTC
>.|.|TRBV5-4|16|TRBJ1-6
CASSSDNRAYNSPLHF
TGTGCCAGCAGCAGCGACAACAGGGCATATAATTCACCCCTCCACTTT
>.|.|TRBV5-1|12|TRBJ2-7
CASSFGGHEQYF
TGCGCCAGCAGCTTCGGCGGACACGAGCAGTACTTC
>few|.|TRBV11-2|14|TRBJ1-1
CATSTGIGDTEAFF
TGTGCCACCTCCACAGGGATCGGCGACACTGAAGCTTTCTTT
>.|TRBD2|TRBV2|16|TRBJ2-5
CASSDGLAGGGETQYF
TGTGCCAGCAGTGATGGGCTAGCGGGGGGCGGAGAGACCCAGTACTTC
>.|TRBD1|TRBV5-1|12|TRBJ2-7
CASSLGDSEQYF
TGCGCCAGCAGCTTGGGGGACAGCGAGCAGTACTTC
>.|.|TRBV19|13|TRBJ1-5
CASSSQGWQPQHF
TGTGCCAGTAGTAGCCAGGGTTGGCAGCCCCAGCATTTT
>.|.|TRBV7-9|12|TRBJ1-5
CASSETNGVLAF
TGTGCCAGCAGCGAAACAAACGGGGTGCTTGCTTTT
>.|.|TRBV5-4|17|TRBJ1-1
CASSLVYGGTGNTEAFF
TGTGCCAGCAGCTTGGTATACGGCGGGACGGGGAACACTGAAGCTTTCTTT
>.|.|TRBV5-1|15|TRBJ2-6
CASSFESSGANVLTF
TGCGCCAGCAGTTTTGAGAGCTCTGGGGCCAACGTCCTGACTTTC
>.|TRBD1|TRBV7-8|15|TRBJ2-6
CASSPQGTGANVLTF
TGTGCCAGCAGCCCACAGGGGACTGGGGCCAACGTCCTGACTTTC
>.|TRBD1|TRBV2|12|TRBJ1-4
CAGDRGDEKLFF
TGTGCCGGCGACAGGGGGGACGAAAAACTGTTTTTT
>.|.|TRBV4-1|14|TRBJ2-4
CASSQPGYQNIQYF
TGCGCCAGCAGCCAACCGGGATACCAAAACATTCAGTACTTC
>.|.|TRBV4-2|16|TRBJ2-7
CASSQDRPTEIYEQYF
TGTGCCAGCAGCCAAGATAGGCCGACAGAGATCTACGAGCAGTACTTC
>.|.|TRBV9|14|TRBJ2-2
CASSTRALRGELFF
TGTGCCAGCAGCACTCGGGCCCTGAGGGGGGAGCTGTTTTTT
>.|.|TRBV6-6|14|TRBJ2-7
CASSQTVNSYEQYF
TGTGCCAGCAGCCAGACAGTGAACTCCTACGAGCAGTACTTC
>.|TRBD1|TRBV6-5|14|TRBJ2-5
CASSRDRVKGTQYF
TGTGCCAGCAGCAGGGACAGGGTAAAAGGGACCCAGTACTTC
>.|.|TRBV6-1|14|TRBJ1-1
CASSLYILNTEAFF
TGTGCCAGCAGTCTTTATATTTTGAACACTGAAGCTTTCTTT
>.|.|TRBV5-1|15|TRBJ2-3
CASSLVAGVRHTQYF
TGCGCCAGCAGCTTGGTGGCAGGGGTGAGACATACGCAGTATTTT